This T cell receptor beta chain was found in a study of blood T cell repertoires in COVID-19. CDR1 and CDR2 (germline): LGHNT, FRNRAP. The CDR3 consists of 13 residues. Between the trimmed V and J ends, which lost 7 bases and 6 bases, there was a span of 15 bases. In the original processing: Amplifying reference gene primers gave estimates of nucleated cell counts. TCRdb keeps only in-frame clones here, not all; method: immunoSEQ multiplex PCR. Clone size and the V and J calls come from that table; the DNA yielded D and trimming. The sample includes hundreds of thousands of clones, about 90% of them seen just once.

Sequencing was carried out using PBMCs or T cells enriched from blood (not recorded which). The receptor was isolated from a woman aged 25 to 39 who had recovered from COVID-19. This chain connects TRBV12-5 to TRBJ2-5; no clear D gene. The CDR3 DNA reads TGTGCTAGTGCCCCGGTTGGAGATCAGACCCAGTACTTC. Its protein is CASAPVGDQTQYF.